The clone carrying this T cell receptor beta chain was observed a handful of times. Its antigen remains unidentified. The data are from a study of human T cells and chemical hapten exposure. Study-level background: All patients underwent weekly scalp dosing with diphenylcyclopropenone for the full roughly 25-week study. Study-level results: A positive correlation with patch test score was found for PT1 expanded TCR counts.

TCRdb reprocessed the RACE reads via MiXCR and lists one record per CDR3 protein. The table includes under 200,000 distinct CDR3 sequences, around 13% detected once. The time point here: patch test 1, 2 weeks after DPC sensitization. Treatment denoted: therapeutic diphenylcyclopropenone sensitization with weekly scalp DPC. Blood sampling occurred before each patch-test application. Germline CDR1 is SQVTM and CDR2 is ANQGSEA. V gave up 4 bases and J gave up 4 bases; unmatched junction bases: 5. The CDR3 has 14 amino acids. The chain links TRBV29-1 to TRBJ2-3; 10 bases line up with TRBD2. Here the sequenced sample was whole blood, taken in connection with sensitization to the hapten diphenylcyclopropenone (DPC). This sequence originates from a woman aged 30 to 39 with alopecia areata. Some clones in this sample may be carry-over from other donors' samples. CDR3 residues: CSVVASGGPDTQYF. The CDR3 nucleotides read TGCAGCGTTGTTGCTAGCGGGGGACCAGATACGCAGTATTTT.